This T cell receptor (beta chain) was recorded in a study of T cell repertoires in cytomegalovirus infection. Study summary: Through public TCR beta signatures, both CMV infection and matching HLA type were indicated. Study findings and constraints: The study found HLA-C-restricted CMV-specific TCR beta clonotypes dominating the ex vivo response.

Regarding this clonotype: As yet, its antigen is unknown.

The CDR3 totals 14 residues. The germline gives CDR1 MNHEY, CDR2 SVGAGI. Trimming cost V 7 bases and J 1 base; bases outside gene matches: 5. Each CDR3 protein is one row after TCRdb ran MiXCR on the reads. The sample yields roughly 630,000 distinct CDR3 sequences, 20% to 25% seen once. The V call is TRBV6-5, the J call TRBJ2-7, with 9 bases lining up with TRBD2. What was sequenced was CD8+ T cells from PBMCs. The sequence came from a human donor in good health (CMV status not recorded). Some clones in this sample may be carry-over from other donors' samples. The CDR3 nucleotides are TGTGCCAGCACCAAAGCGGGGGGTTCCTACGAGCAGTACTTC. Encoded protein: CASTKAGGSYEQYF.